Below are 23 T cell receptor beta chains sequenced from a single sample in a study of Ad26.COV2.S vaccination and SARS-CoV-2 variants. Assay used: immunoSEQ multiplex PCR; TCRdb lists only in-frame clones, some missing. The data contain 300,000 to 400,000 clones, about 85% of them seen just once; the ten biggest clones take up approximately 2%. As for treatment: 19 received Ad26.COV2.S at low or high dose, single or two shots; 5 received placebo; per-sample allocation not given. All samples were drawn on day 63, counting from the first vaccine or placebo injection. Sequenced here: peripheral blood, sampled in a trial of Ad26.COV2.S vaccine versus placebo. The receptors were sampled from a person between 18 and 65 years old who received the Ad26.COV2.S COVID-19 vaccine or a placebo.

V is TRBV19 and J is TRBJ2-3; TRBD2 might be the D (6 bases). The CDR3 has 14 residues. Trimming shortened V by 4 bases and J by 6 bases, and 14 bases separated the two germline ends. Germline assignment: CDR1 LNHDA and CDR2 SQIVND (reference sequence). The CDR3 sequence: CASSRDGGIDTQYF. The CDR3 DNA is TGTGCCAGTAGTAGGGACGGCGGGATTGATACGCAGTATTTT. The full variable domain, in which reference TRBV19 and TRBJ2-3 provide the parts outside the CDR3, is DGGITQSPKYLFRKEGQNVTLSCEQNLNHDAMYWYRQDPGQGLRLIYYSQIVNDFQKGDIAEGYSVSREKKESFPLTVTSAQKNPTAFYLCASSRDGGIDTQYFGPGTRLTVL.

V is TRBV19 and J is TRBJ2-1; either TRBD1 or TRBD2 may supply D (6 bases each). The CDR3 loop spans 15 amino acids. Germline CDR1 is LNHDA and CDR2 is SQIVND (reference sequence). Trimming cost V 5 bases and J 2 bases, with 13 bases left between them. DNA for the CDR3: TGTGCCAGTAGTGTCACCGGGGGCCCCTACAATGAGCAGTTCTTC. It codes for CASSVTGGPYNEQFF.

The chain is built from TRBV6-6 and TRBJ1-5; weak D call: TRBD1 (6 bases). The CDR3 is 14 amino acids. Trimming removed 6 bases at V and 5 bases at J, with 14 bases between. Germline V CDR1 and CDR2: MNHNY, SVGAGI (reference sequence). In DNA, the CDR3 is TGTGCCAGCAGCTCGGACAGCACGTATCAGCCCCAGCATTTT. It is translated as CASSSDSTYQPQHF.

The chain combines TRBV18 with TRBJ2-5; D uncertain. V was pared by 5 bases and J by 2 bases, with 15 bases between. This CDR3 spans 15 amino acids. Germline V gene sequence: CDR1 KGHSH, CDR2 LQKENI. The CDR3 is CASSEPVGWQETQYF. Here the CDR3 DNA reads TGTGCCAGCTCAGAGCCCGTGGGGTGGCAAGAGACCCAGTACTTC.

This clone occurred once. The gene calls are TRBV19 and TRBJ2-3; tentative D call: TRBD1 (6 bases). Trimming stripped 2 bases from V and 2 bases from J, with 11 bases between. This CDR3 has 15 residues. CDR1 is LNHDA and CDR2 is SQIVND in the germline V gene (reference sequence). The CDR3 reads CASSILLGHTDTQYF. CDR3 nucleotide sequence: TGTGCCAGTAGTATACTGCTGGGACACACAGATACGCAGTATTTT.

This chain uses TRBV28 with TRBJ2-3; TRBD1 aligns across 7 bases. The CDR3 is 15 amino acids. Trimming took 1 base from V and 4 from J; bases not matched to a gene: 5. CDR1 MDHEN and CDR2 SYDVKM come from the germline V gene. CDR3 protein: CASSLSTGMADTQYF. For the CDR3, the DNA is TGTGCCAGCAGTTTATCGACAGGGATGGCAGATACGCAGTATTTT.

The CDR3 DNA is TGCGCCAGCAGCCCCCAAGGGATCGACCCCCGGACAAAACTGTTTTTT. It translates to CASSPQGIDPRTKLFF. The chain joins TRBV5-1 to TRBJ1-4; D remains unclear. Trimming removed 4 bases from V and 10 bases from J, with 23 bases in between. The germline V gene has CDR1 SGHRS and CDR2 YFSETQ. The CDR3 length is 16 residues.

The chain employs TRBV19 and TRBJ2-7; 10 bases fit TRBD2. The CDR3 is made up of 15 amino acids. V trimming: 5 bases; J trimming: 6 bases; junction bases outside the gene matches: 10. Germline V gene data show CDR1 as LNHDA and CDR2 as SQIVND (reference sequence). The CDR3 here is CASSAPSGGPPEQYF. DNA of the CDR3: TGTGCCAGTAGTGCTCCTAGCGGGGGTCCTCCCGAGCAGTACTTC.

V is TRBV28 and J is TRBJ2-5, with 9 bases lining up with TRBD2. The CDR3 totals 15 residues. Germline-derived CDR1 and CDR2 are MDHEN and SYDVKM. Trimming took 3 bases from V and 5 from J; bases not matched to a gene: 7. The CDR3 is CASSFLRGGHETQYF. The CDR3 coding sequence is TGTGCCAGCAGTTTCTTGCGGGGGGGCCATGAGACCCAGTACTTC.

The genes are TRBV7-2 and TRBJ2-1; 7 nucleotides line up with TRBD2. After removal of 0 bases from V and 8 bases from J, the junction contained 1 base not matched to a gene. The CDR3 consists of 13 residues. Germline CDR1 and CDR2: SGHTA and FQGNSA. For the CDR3, the DNA is TGTGCCAGCAGCTTAGCAGCGGGGCATGAGCAGTTCTTC. Its translation is CASSLAAGHEQFF. The full variable domain, its missing parts supplied by reference TRBV7-2 and TRBJ2-1, is GAGVSQSPSNKVTEKGKDVELRCDPISGHTALYWYRQSLGQGLEFLIYFQGNSAPDKSGLPSDRFSAERTGGSVSTLTIQRTQQEDSAVYLCASSLAAGHEQFFGPGTRLTVL.

This chain joins TRBV2 and TRBJ2-7, with D maybe TRBD1 (6 bases). V shed 4 bases and J shed 2 bases, with 12 bases lying between them. CDR1 is SNHLY and CDR2 is FYNNEI in the germline V gene. This CDR3 spans 14 amino acids. The CDR3 coding sequence is TGTGCCAGCAGTGTTGTGGACAGTACCTACGAGCAGTACTTC. Translating gives CASSVVDSTYEQYF.

As DNA, the CDR3 is TGCGCCAGCAGCCGAAACAGGGGGTGGTTCTTC. Its protein product is CASSRNRGWFF. The chain is built from TRBV5-1 and TRBJ2-1; 8 bases map to TRBD1. CDR1 is SGHRS, CDR2 YFSETQ, per germline. The CDR3 length is 11 residues. Unmatched junction bases numbered 6, after V lost 4 bases and J lost 15 bases. Combining the CDR3 with reference TRBV5-1 and TRBJ2-1 gives the whole variable domain KAGVTQTPRYLIKTRGQQVTLSCSPISGHRSVSWYQQTPGQGLQFLFEYFSETQRNKGNFPGRFSGRQFSNSRSEMNVSTLELGDSALYLCASSRNRGWFFGPGTRLTVL.

V usage is TRBV28 and J usage is TRBJ2-1; TRBD1 aligns across 8 bases. The CDR3 has 13 residues. Germline values: CDR1 MDHEN, CDR2 SYDVKM. With V trimmed by 9 bases and J by 6 bases, 7 bases remained unmatched. The CDR3 DNA reads TGTGCCAGTGGGAGACAGGGGCGCAATGAGCAGTTCTTC. Its translation is CASGRQGRNEQFF.

The J gene is TRBJ2-1, the V gene TRBV5-1; 8 bases line up with TRBD2. This CDR3 comprises 15 residues. The J segment lost 6 bases and the V segment lost 0 bases, leaving 5 bases of the junction unmatched. The germline V gene has CDR1 SGHRS and CDR2 YFSETQ. CDR3 sequence (DNA): TGCGCCAGCAGCTTGGTTAGCGGGGTGCCCAATGAGCAGTTCTTC. It is translated as CASSLVSGVPNEQFF.

This chain links TRBV5-4 with TRBJ2-1; the match to TRBD2 covers 11 bases. The CDR3 has 18 residues. The J segment lost 3 bases and the V segment lost 5 bases, leaving 13 bases of the junction unmatched. Germline V gives CDR1 SGHNT, CDR2 YYREEE (reference sequence). The CDR3 bases are TGTGCCAGCAGTAAAACTAGCGGGGGACCATTTTTCTACAATGAGCAGTTCTTC. Translated, it gives CASSKTSGGPFFYNEQFF. The full variable domain, completed using reference TRBV5-4 and TRBJ2-1, is ETGVTQSPTHLIKTRGQQVTLRCSSQSGHNTVSWYQQALGQGPQFIFQYYREEENGRGNFPPRFSGLQFPNYSSELNVNALELDDSALYLCASSKTSGGPFFYNEQFFGPGTRLTVL.

This clone was seen a few times. The chain has TRBV2 and TRBJ1-6; 7 nucleotides align to TRBD1. The CDR3 consists of 14 residues. Trimming took 5 bases from V and 7 from J; bases not matched to a gene: 5. Germline V gene sequence: CDR1 SNHLY, CDR2 FYNNEI. The CDR3: CASSFQGGNSPLHF. The CDR3 DNA follows: TGTGCCAGCAGTTTCCAGGGGGGAAATTCACCCCTCCACTTT.

The count of this clone is one. The chain joins TRBV12-1 to TRBJ2-5. TRBV12-1 is listed as a pseudogene. The CDR3 runs to 15 residues. CDR3: CASSRAGRVQETQYF. In DNA form, the CDR3 reads TGTGCCAGCAGCCGGGCAGGGCGGGTTCAAGAGACCCAGTACTTC.

This chain connects TRBV5-5 to TRBJ1-2; the D gene is possibly TRBD1 (5 bases). CDR3 length: 15 residues. The V end lost 5 bases, the J end lost 0 bases, and 14 bases lay between the germline ends. Germline V gives CDR1 SGHKS, CDR2 YYEKEE (reference sequence). CDR3 loop: CASRPLEGPNYGYTF. CDR3 coding DNA: TGTGCCAGCAGGCCTTTGGAGGGACCTAACTATGGCTACACCTTC.

The rearrangement joins TRBV11-2 to TRBJ1-2, with D unresolved. The germline gives CDR1 SGHAT, CDR2 FQNNGV. Trimming removed 0 bases at V and 4 bases at J, with 9 bases between. The CDR3 loop spans 14 amino acids. CDR3 sequence (DNA): TGTGCCAGCAGCTTAGACATTTTTTCCTATGGCTACACCTTC. It yields the protein CASSLDIFSYGYTF.

This chain links TRBV11-3 with TRBJ2-6, with D perhaps matching TRBD1 (6 bases). Germline V lookup: CDR1 SGHNT, CDR2 YENEEA. This CDR3 spans 18 amino acids. The germline V and J ends were trimmed by 5 bases and 7 bases, with 24 bases remaining between them. For the CDR3, the DNA is TGTGCCAGCAGCCCCCATCCGGGACAATTATCGGGAGCCAACGTCCTGACTTTC. Residues: CASSPHPGQLSGANVLTF.

This clone came up a few times. The rearrangement joins TRBV3-1 (or the pseudogene TRBV3-2) to TRBJ1-4, with D unresolved. Germline assignment: CDR1 LGHDT and CDR2 YNNKEL (reference sequence). The V end lost 5 bases, the J end lost 8 bases, and 12 bases lay between the germline ends. This CDR3 is built from 13 residues. The CDR3 DNA sequence: TGTGCCAGCAGCTCCCCGGGCAGCGAAAAACTGTTTTTT. Its protein product is CASSSPGSEKLFF.

V and J are TRBV3-1 (or the pseudogene TRBV3-2) and TRBJ2-1; the match to TRBD2 covers 11 bases. CDR1 and CDR2 (germline): LGHDT, YNNKEL (reference sequence). This CDR3 is 17 amino acids long. Trimming took 2 bases from V and 5 from J; bases not matched to a gene: 8. In DNA, the CDR3 is TGTGCCAGCAGCCAACGGCTAGCGGGGGGATCGAACAATGAGCAGTTCTTC. Translated, it gives CASSQRLAGGSNNEQFF.

The count of this clone is one. The V and J genes are TRBV29-1 and TRBJ2-1; D may be TRBD1 (6 bases). From germline, CDR1 is SQVTM and CDR2 ANQGSEA. The CDR3 is 9 amino acids. Deletions cut 7 bases from V and 10 bases from J, with 8 bases between. CDR3 coding DNA: TGCAGCGCAGGACAGGAGCAGTTCTTC. Its translation is CSAGQEQFF.